These T cell receptor beta chains were read from a single sample in a study of blood T cells in healthy people across ages. In TCRdb, the 5' RACE reads were re-called with MiXCR into one record per CDR3 protein. The sample consists of hundreds of thousands of distinct CDR3 sequences, 45% to 60% of them appearing once. Sequencing was carried out using blood. These receptors came from a woman older than 75 in good health. CDR3s include the opening cysteine and the closing phenylalanine or tryptophan. Fields, in order: clone size, J gene, V gene, D gene, CDR3 DNA, CDR3 protein. The D gene is left open where the match is weak. Clone size is given for some rows only: seen once, a few or many times, or a class if the clone is expanded.

clone_size: NA; j_call: TRBJ2-2; v_call: TRBV9; d_call: NA; cdr3_nt: TGTGCCAGCAGCGTGCGGGCCGGGGAGCTGTTTTTT; cdr3_aa: CASSVRAGELFF
clone_size: NA; j_call: TRBJ2-2; v_call: TRBV12-3/TRBV12-4; d_call: TRBD2; cdr3_nt: TGTGCCAGCAGCCGTCCTAGCGGGAGGGCCGGGGAGCTGTTTTTT; cdr3_aa: CASSRPSGRAGELFF
clone_size: many; j_call: TRBJ2-3; v_call: TRBV7-9; d_call: TRBD2; cdr3_nt: TGTGCCAGCAGCCCCGGACTAGCGGAGTATACAGATACGCAGTATTTT; cdr3_aa: CASSPGLAEYTDTQYF
clone_size: few; j_call: TRBJ2-2; v_call: TRBV20-1; d_call: NA; cdr3_nt: TGCAGTGCTAGGTCAGGCTCGAACACCGGGGAGCTGTTTTTT; cdr3_aa: CSARSGSNTGELFF
clone_size: many; j_call: TRBJ2-1; v_call: TRBV20-1; d_call: NA; cdr3_nt: TGCAGTGCTACCACGGGTCGAGGGTACAATGAGCAGTTCTTC; cdr3_aa: CSATTGRGYNEQFF
clone_size: NA; j_call: TRBJ1-4; v_call: TRBV6-2/TRBV6-3; d_call: NA; cdr3_nt: TGTGCCAGCACTGCAACTAATGAAAAACTGTTTTTT; cdr3_aa: CASTATNEKLFF
clone_size: NA; j_call: TRBJ1-1; v_call: TRBV2; d_call: TRBD1; cdr3_nt: TGTGCCATACAGGGGAACACTGAGGCTTTCTTT; cdr3_aa: CAIQGNTEAFF
clone_size: NA; j_call: TRBJ2-2; v_call: TRBV6-6; d_call: TRBD1; cdr3_nt: TGTGCCAGCAGCCCCGGACAGGGTACGAACACCGGGGAGCTGTTTTTT; cdr3_aa: CASSPGQGTNTGELFF
clone_size: many; j_call: TRBJ2-7; v_call: TRBV20-1; d_call: NA; cdr3_nt: TGCAGTGCTAGTGGGCGAAGGGAGCAGTACTTC; cdr3_aa: CSASGRREQYF
clone_size: NA; j_call: TRBJ1-2; v_call: TRBV20-1; d_call: NA; cdr3_nt: TGCAGTGCTAGAGAAGCCGGGAGGATTGACTATGGCTACACCTTC; cdr3_aa: CSAREAGRIDYGYTF
clone_size: NA; j_call: TRBJ2-3; v_call: TRBV20-1; d_call: NA; cdr3_nt: TGCAGTGCTAGAAGTTGGGGGGCCCCGCACAGCACAGATACGCAGTATTTT; cdr3_aa: CSARSWGAPHSTDTQYF
clone_size: NA; j_call: TRBJ2-1; v_call: TRBV5-1; d_call: NA; cdr3_nt: TGCGCCAGCAGCACGGGGGATTTCTCCTACAATGAGCAGTTCTTC; cdr3_aa: CASSTGDFSYNEQFF
clone_size: NA; j_call: TRBJ1-2; v_call: TRBV6-6; d_call: TRBD1; cdr3_nt: TGTGCCAGCAGCCCAACAGGGGACCCCGGCTATGGCTACACCTTC; cdr3_aa: CASSPTGDPGYGYTF
clone_size: NA; j_call: TRBJ2-4; v_call: TRBV12-3/TRBV12-4; d_call: NA; cdr3_nt: TGTGCCAGCAGTTCCCTCGGCCGGGGAAACATTCAGTACTTC; cdr3_aa: CASSSLGRGNIQYF
clone_size: few; j_call: TRBJ2-1; v_call: TRBV12-3/TRBV12-4; d_call: TRBD1; cdr3_nt: TGTGCCAGCAGTTCCCTCCGGGACAGGGACTACAATGAGCAGTTCTTC; cdr3_aa: CASSSLRDRDYNEQFF
clone_size: many; j_call: TRBJ2-1; v_call: TRBV29-1; d_call: TRBD1; cdr3_nt: TGCAGCGTTGAAGATACCGGGACAGGATACAATGAGCAGTTCTTC; cdr3_aa: CSVEDTGTGYNEQFF
clone_size: NA; j_call: TRBJ1-1; v_call: TRBV5-1; d_call: TRBD1; cdr3_nt: TGCGCCAGCACTACAGGGGGCAGCACTGAAGCTTTCTTT; cdr3_aa: CASTTGGSTEAFF
clone_size: NA; j_call: TRBJ1-5; v_call: TRBV5-1; d_call: NA; cdr3_nt: TGCGCCAGCAGCTTGTCCGGGGAGAATCAGCCCCGGCATTTT; cdr3_aa: CASSLSGENQPRHF
clone_size: NA; j_call: TRBJ2-1; v_call: TRBV29-1; d_call: NA; cdr3_nt: TGCAGCGTAGCGGAATACAATGAGCAGTTCTTC; cdr3_aa: CSVAEYNEQFF
clone_size: many; j_call: TRBJ2-1; v_call: TRBV10-3; d_call: TRBD2; cdr3_nt: TGTGCCATCAGTGGGACTAGCGGTGAGCAGTTCTTC; cdr3_aa: CAISGTSGEQFF